Presented here are 15 T cell receptor beta chains from one specimen sequenced in a study of T cell repertoires in cytomegalovirus infection. TCRdb re-derived calls from the reads in MiXCR, one entry per CDR3 protein. The sample has roughly 760,000 distinct CDR3 sequences, about 40% seen once. The sequenced material came from PBMCs. The receptors stem from a human donor in good health (CMV status not recorded). Some clones in this sample may be carry-over from other donors' samples.

This clonotype was recorded a few times. The chain has TRBV5-1 and TRBJ1-1; D may be TRBD1 (5 bases). CDR1 is SGHRS, CDR2 YFSETQ, per germline. V lost 0 bases, J lost 7 bases, and 10 bases lay in between. The CDR3 has 13 amino acids. The CDR3 region is CASSLETGVEAFF. CDR3 coding DNA: TGCGCCAGCAGCTTGGAAACAGGAGTTGAAGCTTTCTTT.

The chain combines TRBV20-1 with TRBJ2-1; 10 nucleotides agree with TRBD2. There are 14 residues in the CDR3. Germline-derived CDR1 and CDR2 are DFQATT and SNEGSKA (reference sequence). Losses at the gene ends were 5 bases for V and 8 bases for J; bases not matched to a gene: 9. The CDR3 loop reads CSAEKRGGTYEQFF. The CDR3 bases are TGCAGTGCTGAAAAGCGGGGGGGCACCTATGAGCAGTTCTTC.

The V call is TRBV28, the J call TRBJ1-6; unclear D gene. Trimming stripped 2 bases from V and 0 bases from J, with 8 bases between. Germline V lookup: CDR1 MDHEN, CDR2 SYDVKM. The CDR3 extends over 16 amino acids. The CDR3 DNA sequence: TGTGCCAGCAGTTTAGCTACGAGCTCCTATAATTCACCCCTCCACTTT. Its protein is CASSLATSSYNSPLHF.

The table lists this clonotype with a few counts. The chain links TRBV28 to TRBJ2-1; 10 positions match TRBD2. This CDR3 has 15 residues. V lost 3 bases and J lost 9; bases outside the gene matches: 8. Germline lookup yields CDR1 MDHEN and CDR2 SYDVKM. In DNA form, the CDR3 reads TGTGCCAGCAGTTTCGGGACTAGCGAGAGCTGTGAGCAGTTCTTC. It codes for CASSFGTSESCEQFF.

V and J are TRBV12-3 or TRBV12-4 and TRBJ2-7; the D gene is possibly TRBD2 (5 bases). V lost 3 bases and J lost 2, with 11 bases in between. CDR3 length equals 14 residues. This CDR3 reads CASSLWVSAYEQYF. Here the CDR3 DNA reads TGTGCCAGCAGTTTGTGGGTTAGCGCCTACGAGCAGTACTTC.

This clonotype appeared a few times. This chain joins TRBV24-1 and TRBJ2-1, with 13 bases lining up with TRBD2. Germline CDR1 reads KGHDR; CDR2 reads SFDVKD. This CDR3 comprises 15 residues. Unmatched junction bases numbered 5, after V lost 4 bases and J lost 9 bases. CDR3: CATSDPGLAGVEQFF. CDR3 DNA: TGTGCCACCAGTGACCCCGGACTAGCGGGAGTTGAGCAGTTCTTC.

The rearrangement links TRBV28 to TRBJ1-2; D not resolved. The germline V gene encodes CDR1 MDHEN and CDR2 SYDVKM. The length of the CDR3 is 14 residues. Trimming pared 1 base from V and 2 bases from J, leaving 8 bases between. CDR3 nucleotides: TGTGCCAGCAGTTTATTCGGGCAGAACTATGGCTACACCTTC. Its translation is CASSLFGQNYGYTF.

The chain uses TRBV10-3 and TRBJ2-1; TRBD1 matches 8 bases. The germline gives CDR1 ENHRY, CDR2 SYGVKD. The CDR3 length is 13 residues. The junction had 4 bases not matched to a gene; V was cut back by 4 bases and J by 8 bases. CDR3 bases: TGTGCCATCAGTGCAGGGGGCGTCGATGAGCAGTTCTTC. It codes for CAISAGGVDEQFF.

The chain couples TRBV10-1 to TRBJ1-6; D perhaps matches TRBD1 (5 bases). The germline V and J ends were trimmed by 3 bases and 7 bases, with 10 bases remaining between them. Germline CDR1 is WNHNN and CDR2 is SYGVQD (reference sequence). This CDR3 comprises 14 residues. The CDR3 sequence: CASSDPGINSPLHF. CDR3 nucleotides: TGCGCCAGCAGTGATCCAGGGATAAATTCACCCCTCCACTTT.

The rearrangement joins TRBV12-3 or TRBV12-4 to TRBJ1-5; D is unresolved. The CDR3 contains 13 residues. Trimming shortened V by 5 bases and J by 7 bases, and 12 bases separated the two germline ends. In DNA, the CDR3 is TGTGCCAGCAGTCGGGGTGTGCGGCAGCCCCAGCATTTT. Its protein is CASSRGVRQPQHF.

This clonotype was observed many times. This chain uses TRBV28 with TRBJ1-6; 7 bases are shared with TRBD1. With 6 bases clipped from V and 4 bases from J, the junction kept 3 bases outside the gene matches. This CDR3 is 14 amino acids long. The V gene's germline CDR1 is MDHEN and CDR2 SYDVKM. The CDR3 coding sequence is TGTGCCAGCAGACCGGGACAGTATAATTCACCCCTCCACTTT. This gives the protein CASRPGQYNSPLHF.

The genes are TRBV12-3 or TRBV12-4 and TRBJ2-5; 11 bases match TRBD1. The CDR3 spans 15 residues. V was pared by 7 bases and J by 5 bases, with 9 bases of the junction left unmatched. As DNA, the CDR3 is TGTGCCAGCACCCTGGGACAGGGGGTTAGGGAGACCCAGTACTTC. It is translated as CASTLGQGVRETQYF.

V and J are TRBV27 and TRBJ2-1, with 9 bases lining up with TRBD2. CDR1 and CDR2 from the germline V gene are MNHEY and SMNVEV (reference sequence). CDR3 length: 16 amino acids. V was clipped by 4 bases and J by 2 bases; unmatched bases: 6. In DNA, the CDR3 is TGTGCCAGCAGTTACCTAGGACTAGCGACCTACAATGAGCAGTTCTTC. The encoded protein is CASSYLGLATYNEQFF.

There are a few counts of this clonotype. This chain uses TRBV20-1 with TRBJ2-7; D remains ambiguous. V was cut by 0 bases and J by 5 bases, with 11 bases left in between. Germline V gene lookup returns CDR1 DFQATT and CDR2 SNEGSKA (reference sequence). The CDR3 runs 13 residues. The CDR3 loop reads CSARDLLRHEQYF. The CDR3 nucleotides are TGCAGTGCTAGAGATCTTTTACGCCACGAGCAGTACTTC.

This clonotype came up a few times. The chain uses TRBV11-2 and TRBJ2-1; 8 nucleotides match TRBD2. Looked up from germline, CDR1 is SGHAT and CDR2 is FQNNGV. The CDR3 runs 16 residues. V trimming: 3 bases; J trimming: 6 bases; junction bases outside the gene matches: 10. The CDR3 region has the DNA TGTGCCAGCAGCTTCACCCGGGGGGGGGCGGGCAATGAGCAGTTCTTC. Residues: CASSFTRGGAGNEQFF.